This paragraph covers one T cell receptor beta chain sequence. What it binds is not known. V was trimmed by 7 bases and J by 2 bases, leaving 15 bases between them. Germline V gives CDR1 DFQATT, CDR2 SNEGSKA (reference sequence). There are 13 residues in the CDR3. The data stem from a study of post-analysis software for immune sequencing data. Broader study findings: In patients, about 5 TRBV segments were more frequent than in controls, with TRBV5-6, TRBV5-1 and TRBV20-1 among them.

Researchers reported that TCR beta cDNA libraries carried unique molecular identifiers. TCRdb reprocessed the PCR reads with MiXCR, giving one entry per CDR3 protein. Among 800,000 to 950,000 distinct CDR3 sequences listed, roughly 58% were seen once. The rearrangement uses TRBV20-1 and TRBJ2-7; perhaps D is TRBD1 or TRBD2 (5 bases each). This TCR was sampled from a girl aged 10-17 years with multiple sclerosis. Sequencing input: blood. Here the CDR3 DNA reads TGCAGTGTACTCCGGGACGGGACCTACGAGCAGTACTTC. This translates into CSVLRDGTYEQYF.